This T cell receptor (beta chain) originates from a study of blood T cell repertoires in COVID-19 (dated by TCRdb to 2019 to 2021). With respect to the entire study: Collaborator samples came from the United States, Italy and Spain and covered acute and convalescent phases of COVID-19. The repertoires were made available in a free public database intended to serve as a resource for research on the immune response to SARS-CoV-2. Subjects who had been exposed to COVID-19, were actively infected with it, or had recovered from it provided the deeply sampled blood TCRbeta repertoires that made up the dataset. The samples were drawn from two sources: the first 160 participants of the ongoing ImmuneRACE study, and 1,000 to 1,500 subjects contributed by 6 global collaborators. Sample metadata almost always included a de-identified subject ID, COVID-19 status, age in years and sex. Where available, HLA class I and class II types were taken from metadata supplied by the sample provider and were not determined by assay-based typing. The material from the prospective study consisted of cDNA or gDNA derived from T cells, B-cell-depleted T cells, or PBMCs.

Participants in the prospective study were enrolled through a virtual design, were aged about 18 to 100 years, and lived in roughly 24 United States geographic areas. In the prospective study, participants were assigned to cohorts based on the clinical history participants reported in a screening survey and a study questionnaire. Recovered participants in ImmuneRACE Cohort 3 were defined as having two consecutive negative NP/OP PCR tests, clearance from a healthcare professional, or resolution of symptoms. Each participant in the prospective study had whole blood, serum and a nasopharyngeal or oropharyngeal swab collected by mobile phlebotomists. Over a roughly 2-month period, participants in the prospective study had the option of providing additional blood draws and questionnaires. Blood samples from the prospective study were shipped frozen or at room temperature prior to DNA extraction. The junction shows trimming of 4 bases on V and 1 base on J, and the gene matches do not reach 14 bases of it. According to the germline V gene, CDR1 reads SGHRS and CDR2 reads YFSETQ. The CDR3 measures 18 amino acids from cysteine to phenylalanine. Only the CDR3 DNA stays, 54 bases, in frame from base 1.

TCRbeta CDR3 regions were amplified from genomic DNA by means of the immunoSEQ Assay, a bias-controlled multiplex PCR. In the source study's methods: Within the assay, amplification of reference gene primers was used to estimate how many nucleated cells each sample contained. To quantify the absolute abundance of each unique TCRbeta CDR3 rearrangement, sequence reads were collapsed and filtered. Productive Simpson clonality was computed per sample as the square root of Simpson's diversity index over productive rearrangements. TCRdb provides this immuneACCESS table in a form limited to in-frame rearrangements. Some clones are lacking; in checked studies, under half of them reflect an unresolved V gene, and why the rest are absent is not known. For V, J and clone size, that table is used; D and trimming come from the DNA. The sample yields some 130,000 clones; 75% to 90% were counted once. Of the sample, 2.3% is held by the ten largest clones.

A remark on this clone: Its antigen has not been determined. There are no base qualities to consult, and no much larger clone falls within one base.

What the authors observed across the whole study: How much clinical and demographic metadata was included differed by source and by participant, and the metadata was provided uncurated.

The receptor chain draws on TRBV5-1 and TRBJ1-1; 9 central nucleotides agree with TRBD1. Sequencing was carried out using PBMCs or T cells enriched from blood (not recorded which). The sequence came from a woman in her forties or fifties who had recovered from COVID-19. The nucleotides read TGCGCCAGCAGCGCCGGGACAGGGCGGTCTTATGCGAACACTGAAGCTTTCTTT. The translation is CASSAGTGRSYANTEAFF.